The 17 T cell receptor beta chains below all came from one sample that was sequenced in a study of PD-1 blockade in classical Hodgkin lymphoma. The time point is: cycle 4 day 1 (C4D1), after more than five weeks of nivolumab. There was relapse after autologous stem cell transplantation in every patient, and there was variation in brentuximab vedotin exposure. Some clones are missing from TCRdb's copy, which holds only in-frame ones; the method was immunoSEQ multiplex PCR. The sample shows several thousand clones, more than 70% of them seen only once. The sample in question was peripheral blood mononuclear cells (PBMCs), obtained before the fourth cycle of nivolumab. The receptors were sampled from a human donor with classical Hodgkin lymphoma.

The chain uses TRBV28 and TRBJ2-3, with 7 bases lining up with TRBD2. Germline CDR1 MDHEN, CDR2 SYDVKM. J gave up 0 bases and V 5 bases, and 11 bases lay outside the gene matches. There are 17 residues in the CDR3. The CDR3 loop is CASSPDHWGGSTDTQYF. In DNA form, the CDR3 reads TGTGCCAGCAGTCCAGACCATTGGGGGGGTAGCACAGATACGCAGTATTTT.

The chain uses TRBV14 and TRBJ2-1; 8 bases fit TRBD2. CDR1 is SGHDN, CDR2 FVKESK, per germline. V trimming: 4 bases; J trimming: 9 bases; junction bases outside the gene matches: 11. The CDR3 loop spans 15 amino acids. CDR3 nucleotide sequence: TGTGCCAGCAGCCCGACTAGCGTGGGGACCGGTGAGCAGTTCTTC. Protein product: CASSPTSVGTGEQFF.

This clone was seen more than once but under ten times. This sequence joins TRBV28 and TRBJ2-7; D gene ambiguous. Between the trimmed V and J ends, which lost 7 bases and 0 bases, there was a span of 16 bases. The germline gives CDR1 MDHEN, CDR2 SYDVKM. The CDR3 contains 15 residues. This chain's CDR3 is CASIPGWGNSYEQYF. The CDR3 DNA follows: TGTGCCAGCATCCCAGGTTGGGGAAACTCCTACGAGCAGTACTTC.

CDR3 sequence reads: CSVGLKGGKLFF. CDR3 bases: TGCAGCGTTGGTTTGAAGGGGGGGAAACTGTTTTTT. The rearrangement joins TRBV29-1 to TRBJ1-4, with D perhaps TRBD1 (6 bases). The CDR3 is 12 residues long. Deletions cut 4 bases from V and 11 bases from J, with 14 bases between. The germline gives CDR1 SQVTM, CDR2 ANQGSEA.

V is TRBV15 and J is TRBJ2-1; the match to TRBD2 covers 7 bases. The CDR3 is 17 residues long. V shed 3 bases and J 2 bases; nucleotides not matched to a gene: 10. Germline V lookup: CDR1 LNHNV, CDR2 YYDKDF (reference sequence). The CDR3, as DNA: TGTGCCACCAGCAGGGGCCTCACTAGCGTAACCTACAATGAGCAGTTCTTC. Translating it yields CATSRGLTSVTYNEQFF.

The rearrangement uses TRBV7-3 and TRBJ2-6; D is undetermined. Germline V gene lookup returns CDR1 SGHTA and CDR2 FQGTGA. V was clipped by 6 bases and J by 2 bases, with 11 bases between them. CDR3 length: 15 amino acids. The CDR3 DNA sequence: TGTGCCAGCAGTCAAGGTCCCGCTGGGGCCAACGTCCTGACTTTC. This sequence encodes CASSQGPAGANVLTF.

This rearrangement joins TRBV5-4 to TRBJ1-4; D is unclear. Germline loops: CDR1 SGHNT, CDR2 YYREEE (reference sequence). The V and J ends lost 0 bases and 8 bases respectively, with 14 bases between them. There are 15 residues in the CDR3. The CDR3 here is CASSLARGENEKLFF. The CDR3 bases are TGTGCCAGCAGCTTGGCCCGGGGTGAGAACGAAAAACTGTTTTTT. Full variable domain (remainder filled in from reference TRBV5-4 and TRBJ1-4): ETGVTQSPTHLIKTRGQQVTLRCSSQSGHNTVSWYQQALGQGPQFIFQYYREEENGRGNFPPRFSGLQFPNYSSELNVNALELDDSALYLCASSLARGENEKLFFGSGTQLSVL.

V usage is TRBV15 and J usage is TRBJ2-1, with 10 nucleotides matching TRBD2. The germline CDR1 and CDR2 sequences are LNHNV and YYDKDF (reference sequence). Trimming took 8 bases from V and 2 from J; bases not matched to a gene: 3. CDR3 length: 14 amino acids. In DNA, the CDR3 is TGTGCCACCTCTAGCGGGAGCGCCTACAATGAGCAGTTCTTC. Its protein product is CATSSGSAYNEQFF.

V gene TRBV14 combines with J gene TRBJ1-1; D is ambiguous. V lost 0 bases, J lost 4 bases, and 12 bases lay in between. The germline CDR1 and CDR2 sequences are SGHDN and FVKESK. The CDR3 spans 15 residues. The CDR3 DNA is TGTGCCAGCAGCCAAGAATTAGGGTTGGCCACTGAAGCTTTCTTT. Protein: CASSQELGLATEAFF. The full variable domain, completed using reference TRBV14 and TRBJ1-1, is EAGVTQFPSHSVIEKGQTVTLRCDPISGHDNLYWYRRVMGKEIKFLLHFVKESKQDESGMPNNRFLAERTGGTYSTLKVQPAELEDSGVYFCASSQELGLATEAFFGQGTRLTVV.

This clone was observed a handful of times. The chain has TRBV7-2 and TRBJ1-5, with 10 bases identical to TRBD1. CDR1 is SGHTA and CDR2 is FQGNSA in the germline V gene. The CDR3 extends over 18 amino acids. J was trimmed by 3 bases and V by 0 bases; bases with no gene match: 8. The CDR3 spells CASSLAGWTGGINQPQHF. CDR3 DNA: TGTGCCAGCAGCTTAGCGGGCTGGACAGGGGGAATCAATCAGCCCCAGCATTTT.

The chain couples TRBV15 to TRBJ2-5; D may correspond to TRBD1 or TRBD2 (5 bases each). Between the trimmed V and J ends, which lost 0 bases and 5 bases, there was a span of 13 bases. CDR3 length equals 15 residues. Germline V gene data show CDR1 as LNHNV and CDR2 as YYDKDF (reference sequence). In nucleotides, the CDR3 is TGTGCCACCAGCAGAGATCTTGGGGGAGCGGAGACCCAGTACTTC. Protein: CATSRDLGGAETQYF. The whole variable domain, filled in from reference TRBV15 and TRBJ2-5, reads DAMVIQNPRYQVTQFGKPVTLSCSQTLNHNVMYWYQQKSSQAPKLLFHYYDKDFNNEADTPDNFQSRRPNTSFCFLDIRSPGLGDTAMYLCATSRDLGGAETQYFGPGTRLLVL.

This chain joins TRBV27 and TRBJ1-2, with 8 bases identical to TRBD1. The V gene's germline CDR1 is MNHEY and CDR2 SMNVEV (reference sequence). The ends lost 5 bases at V and 4 bases at J; junction bases unmatched: 3. The CDR3 consists of 13 residues. DNA of the CDR3: TGTGCCAGCAGTGAAACAGGGGGCTATGGCTACACCTTC. Encoded protein: CASSETGGYGYTF.

Concerning this clone: At one boundary the junction diverges from the germline segment, which might be a read error. The chain employs TRBV29-1 and TRBJ1-5, with D tentatively TRBD1 (6 bases). Per the germline V gene, CDR1 is SQVTM and CDR2 is ANQGSEA. The CDR3 is 16 amino acids. The CDR3 DNA sequence: TGCCGCGTGAGCGGGGGCGGGGCCGGGGGCAATCAGCCCCAGCATTTT. Encoded protein: CRVSGGGAGGNQPQHF.

This sequence joins TRBV5-4 and TRBJ1-3; TRBD1 aligns across 7 bases. The CDR3 has 16 amino acids. Germline V gives CDR1 SGHNT, CDR2 YYREEE (reference sequence). The trim removed 2 bases at V and 0 bases at J, leaving 5 bases unmatched. The CDR3 here is CASSFLDRSSGNTIYF. For the CDR3, the DNA is TGTGCCAGCAGCTTCTTGGACAGGAGCTCTGGAAACACCATATATTTT. Combining the CDR3 with reference TRBV5-4 and TRBJ1-3 gives the whole variable domain ETGVTQSPTHLIKTRGQQVTLRCSSQSGHNTVSWYQQALGQGPQFIFQYYREEENGRGNFPPRFSGLQFPNYSSELNVNALELDDSALYLCASSFLDRSSGNTIYFGEGSWLTVV.

The DNA of the CDR3 is TGTGCCAGCAGTTACGGGCTAGCGGGAGTTCTGTACTTC. This codes for CASSYGLAGVLYF. The chain has TRBV6-5 and TRBJ2-7, with TRBD2 matching 10 bases. The ends lost 2 bases at V and 12 bases at J; junction bases unmatched: 7. Germline V gene lookup returns CDR1 MNHEY and CDR2 SVGAGI. CDR3 length equals 13 residues.

This chain connects TRBV2 to TRBJ2-5; 8 positions match TRBD1. The DNA end is more similar to TRBJ2-7, so the J call may be wrong. The CDR3 has 14 residues. CDR1 and CDR2 from the germline V gene are SNHLY and FYNNEI. CDR3 sequence (DNA): TGTGCCAGCAGCGCTGGGACAGGCGCCTACGAGCAGTACTTC. Amino acids: CASSAGTGAYEQYF.

In DNA form, the CDR3 reads TGTGCCAGCAGCCTCCTAAGGACTAGCGGGAGGGCCAGGATGGAGACCCAGTACTTC. This sequence encodes CASSLLRTSGRARMETQYF. The chain carries TRBV7-2 and TRBJ2-5, with TRBD2 identical over 15 bases. This CDR3 is built from 19 residues. With V trimmed by 5 bases and J by 5 bases, 15 bases remained unmatched. CDR1 SGHTA and CDR2 FQGNSA come from the germline V gene.